Presented here are 27 T cell receptor beta chains from one specimen sequenced in a study of T cell changes during pregnancy in multiple sclerosis. The method was immunoSEQ multiplex PCR; TCRdb's version includes in-frame clones alone and lacks a portion of them. Here the sample spans approximately 52,000 clones, around 94% being singletons. The starting material was CD4+ T cells from peripheral blood mononuclear cells, obtained in the third trimester of pregnancy. Receptors were obtained from a female donor with multiple sclerosis, enrolled in a pregnancy study.

This chain's CDR3 is CASSSGGNIQYF. The CDR3 DNA reads TGTGCCAGCAGTTCGGGGGGAAACATTCAGTACTTC. The chain joins TRBV7-6 to TRBJ2-4; 7 nucleotides align to TRBD2. The CDR3 length is 12 residues. CDR1 is SGHVS, CDR2 FNYEAQ, per germline. After removal of 6 bases from V and 6 bases from J, the junction contained 2 bases not matched to a gene.

The chain carries TRBV18 and TRBJ2-1, with D possibly being TRBD1 (5 bases). Trimming shortened V by 3 bases and J by 0 bases, and 18 bases separated the two germline ends. CDR3 length: 18 amino acids. The germline V gene has CDR1 KGHSH and CDR2 LQKENI. CDR3 nucleotides: TGTGCCAGCTCACCCCCGGCCAGGGTCCCTAGCTCCTACAATGAGCAGTTCTTC. It is translated as CASSPPARVPSSYNEQFF.

The V call is TRBV6-1, the J call TRBJ2-2; TRBD1 agrees at 10 bases. CDR3 length: 15 residues. The V and J ends lost 4 bases and 4 bases, in that order; junction bases with no gene match: 3. CDR1 and CDR2 (germline): MNHNS, SASEGT. CDR3 residues: CASSVTGGATGELFF. The CDR3, as DNA: TGTGCCAGCAGTGTGACAGGGGGCGCCACCGGGGAGCTGTTTTTT.

The rearrangement joins TRBV5-1 to TRBJ1-5; 7 bases are shared with TRBD1. Germline CDR1 and CDR2: SGHRS and YFSETQ. This CDR3 region has 17 residues. Unmatched junction bases numbered 12, after V lost 0 bases and J lost 6 bases. The DNA for the CDR3 is TGCGCCAGCAGCTTGGGGCCCGGAGAGGGGGCGGGTCAGCCCCAGCATTTT. It codes for CASSLGPGEGAGQPQHF.

This clone was seen a few times. The chain combines TRBV6-1 with TRBJ2-7, with 7 bases identical to TRBD2. Germline V gene sequence: CDR1 MNHNS, CDR2 SASEGT. The J segment lost 3 bases and the V segment lost 6 bases, leaving 2 bases of the junction unmatched. The CDR3 runs to 12 residues. As DNA, the CDR3 is TGTGCCAGCAGCCGGGAGGTCTACGAGCAGTACTTC. Its translation is CASSREVYEQYF.

This chain joins TRBV5-8 and TRBJ1-2, with 11 bases that match TRBD1. The CDR3 is 15 amino acids. Germline CDR1 reads SGHTS; CDR2 reads YDEGEE. The V gene end was trimmed by 1 base and the J gene end by 7 bases; junction bases not matched to a gene: 6. The CDR3: CASSLWTGGAGGYTF. The DNA of the CDR3 is TGTGCCAGCAGCTTGTGGACAGGGGGCGCGGGTGGCTACACCTTC.

This clone has only one observation. The chain joins TRBV6-5 to TRBJ2-1, with TRBD2 matching over 9 bases. This CDR3 is 15 amino acids long. The trim removed 6 bases at V and 4 bases at J, leaving 7 bases unmatched. Germline CDR1 reads MNHEY; CDR2 reads SVGAGI. The CDR3 sequence: CASRQIAGVYNEQFF. CDR3 DNA: TGTGCCAGCAGGCAGATAGCGGGGGTGTACAATGAGCAGTTCTTC.

The rearrangement links TRBV18 to TRBJ1-3; possibly TRBD1 for D (6 bases). The CDR3 extends over 16 amino acids. Trimming left V 3 bases short and J 2 bases short, with 14 bases between. Germline V CDR1 and CDR2: KGHSH, LQKENI. The DNA of the CDR3 is TGTGCCAGCTCACCTACTGCCGGGACAACTGGAAACACCATATATTTT. Translation: CASSPTAGTTGNTIYF.

The chain couples TRBV5-1 to TRBJ2-7; D unresolved. Trimming cost V 4 bases and J 3 bases, with 8 bases left between them. This CDR3 is built from 12 residues. CDR1 is SGHRS, CDR2 YFSETQ, per germline. This CDR3 reads CASSEAFYEQYF. CDR3 bases: TGCGCCAGCAGCGAGGCATTCTACGAGCAGTACTTC.

This CDR3 is CASSTGTGYGYTF. CDR3 nucleotides: TGTGCCAGCAGTACGGGGACAGGGTATGGCTACACCTTC. The chain couples TRBV6-5 to TRBJ1-2, with TRBD1 matching 9 bases. The V segment lost 5 bases and the J segment 5 bases; nucleotides outside the gene matches: 3. Germline V gene lookup returns CDR1 MNHEY and CDR2 SVGAGI. There are 13 residues in the CDR3.

The rearrangement joins TRBV28 to TRBJ2-7; maybe TRBD2 (6 bases). The CDR3 loop spans 14 amino acids. The V end lost 1 base, the J end lost 5 bases, and 12 bases lay between the germline ends. Germline values: CDR1 MDHEN, CDR2 SYDVKM. The DNA of the CDR3 is TGTGCCAGCAGTTTATTCGGGAGAAGGAACGAGCAGTACTTC. The encoded protein is CASSLFGRRNEQYF.

The chain couples TRBV5-1 to TRBJ2-7; D may be TRBD1 (6 bases). Per germline, CDR1 SGHRS and CDR2 YFSETQ. The CDR3 length is 15 residues. Trimming took off 0 bases at V and 6 bases at J, with 16 bases between the two ends. CDR3 coding DNA: TGCGCCAGCAGCTTGGCCATGGGGGCATACGTCGAGCAGTACTTC. This gives the protein CASSLAMGAYVEQYF.

The chain couples TRBV4-2 to TRBJ2-5, with D perhaps TRBD2 (5 bases). Deletions cut 1 base from V and 1 base from J, with 10 bases between. Germline V lookup: CDR1 LGHNA, CDR2 YNFKEQ. The CDR3 has 15 amino acids. The CDR3 region is CASSQGRGTQETQYF. In DNA form, the CDR3 reads TGTGCCAGCAGCCAAGGACGGGGAACCCAAGAGACCCAGTACTTC.

The V gene is TRBV27, the J gene TRBJ1-6; weak D call: TRBD1 (5 bases). CDR3 length equals 13 residues. The V end lost 10 bases, the J end lost 6 bases, and 13 bases lay between the germline ends. In germline, CDR1 is MNHEY, CDR2 SMNVEV (reference sequence). The CDR3 sequence is CATGRTLNSPLHF. In DNA form, the CDR3 reads TGTGCCACGGGGAGGACACTTAATTCACCCCTCCACTTT.

This chain joins TRBV7-9 and TRBJ1-2; no definite D call. This CDR3 has 14 residues. The V end lost 1 base, the J end lost 2 bases, and 8 bases lay between the germline ends. Germline-derived CDR1 and CDR2 are SEHNR and FQNEAQ (reference sequence). CDR3 loop: CASSLDRVNYGYTF. DNA of the CDR3: TGTGCCAGCAGCTTAGATAGAGTCAACTATGGCTACACCTTC.

J is TRBJ2-5 and V is TRBV27; 12 bases fit TRBD2. J was trimmed by 7 bases and V by 5 bases; bases with no gene match: 17. Germline V lookup: CDR1 MNHEY, CDR2 SMNVEV (reference sequence). The CDR3 consists of 18 residues. Here the CDR3 DNA reads TGTGCCAGCAGTCCACCCCATCTAGCGGGAGGGTCAAAGGCGACCCAGTACTTC. As protein: CASSPPHLAGGSKATQYF.

The J gene is TRBJ1-1, the V gene TRBV27; 9 positions agree with TRBD1. Germline V gene sequence: CDR1 MNHEY, CDR2 SMNVEV (reference sequence). The trim removed 8 bases at V and 6 bases at J, leaving 7 bases unmatched. CDR3 length equals 13 residues. CDR3 bases: TGTGCCAGCCAAATCCGGGACAGGGCTGAAGCTTTCTTT. Protein product: CASQIRDRAEAFF.

The chain recombines TRBV9 with TRBJ2-1, with D perhaps matching TRBD2 (6 bases). Trimming took 0 bases from V and 8 from J, leaving 15 bases between them. This CDR3 contains 15 residues. The V gene's germline CDR1 is SGDLS and CDR2 YYNGEE. CDR3 nucleotide sequence: TGTGCCAGCAGCGTAGGGCGGGAAGGATTCCATGAGCAGTTCTTC. Translation gives CASSVGREGFHEQFF.

This clone came up once. V gene TRBV27 combines with J gene TRBJ1-1; D might be TRBD1 (5 bases). This CDR3 is built from 17 residues. The germline V gene has CDR1 MNHEY and CDR2 SMNVEV (reference sequence). Trimming removed 3 bases from V and 6 bases from J, with 23 bases in between. CDR3 amino acids: CASSFRVTVGKRAEAFF. The CDR3 nucleotides are TGTGCCAGCAGTTTCAGGGTTACCGTCGGAAAAAGGGCTGAAGCTTTCTTT.

This rearrangement joins TRBV30 to TRBJ1-2, with unresolved D. Trimming cost V 2 bases and J 2 bases, with 24 bases left between them. Germline-derived CDR1 and CDR2 are GTSNPN and SVGIG (reference sequence). The CDR3 extends over 18 amino acids. The CDR3 spells CAWSLGGSSSFANYGYTF. CDR3 nucleotides: TGTGCCTGGAGTTTGGGAGGTTCATCGAGTTTCGCCAACTATGGCTACACCTTC. Drawing the rest from reference TRBV30 and TRBJ1-2, the complete variable domain is SQTIHQWPATLVQPVGSPLSLECTVEGTSNPNLYWYRQAAGRGLQLLFYSVGIGQISSEVPQNLSASRPQDRQFILSSKKLLLSDSGFYLCAWSLGGSSSFANYGYTFGSGTRLTVV.

This rearrangement joins TRBV6-1 to TRBJ2-7, with TRBD2 matching over 8 bases. Germline values: CDR1 MNHNS, CDR2 SASEGT. This CDR3 is built from 19 residues. The junction had 17 bases not matched to a gene; V was cut back by 4 bases and J by 0 bases. The CDR3 DNA is TGTGCCAGCAGTGCCCCCGGGACCCCCGTAGCGGGACGCTCCTACGAGCAGTACTTC. This encodes CASSAPGTPVAGRSYEQYF.

The rearrangement uses TRBV6-1 and TRBJ1-2, with a tentative D call TRBD1 (5 bases). Trimming stripped 8 bases from V and 4 bases from J, with 17 bases between. CDR1 and CDR2 from the germline V gene are MNHNS and SASEGT. This CDR3 has 14 residues. CDR3 sequence: CASSLTDSSYGYTF. As DNA, the CDR3 is TGTGCCAGCTCACTTACCGACAGCAGCTATGGCTACACCTTC.

The chain carries TRBV5-1 and TRBJ2-2; D possibly corresponds to TRBD2 (6 bases). The V gene's germline CDR1 is SGHRS and CDR2 YFSETQ. The V end was cut by 3 bases, the J end by 5 bases, with 14 bases between. The CDR3 is made up of 15 amino acids. The CDR3 DNA reads as TGCGCCAGCAGCTGGGGAGGATCGGGAACCGGGGAGCTGTTTTTT. This translates into CASSWGGSGTGELFF.

The V gene is TRBV30, the J gene TRBJ1-2; D is unresolved. The CDR3 covers 13 residues. CDR1 and CDR2 (germline): GTSNPN, SVGIG (reference sequence). Trimming cost V 0 bases and J 7 bases, with 12 bases left between them. The CDR3: CAWSVEAETGYTF. The CDR3 DNA sequence: TGTGCCTGGAGTGTAGAGGCAGAGACTGGCTACACCTTC.

The chain couples TRBV7-2 to TRBJ2-1, with TRBD2 as a possible D gene (7 bases). CDR3 length: 14 amino acids. CDR1 and CDR2 from the germline V gene are SGHTA and FQGNSA. V lost 0 bases and J 12 bases, leaving 15 bases between the germline ends. In DNA form, the CDR3 reads TGTGCCAGCAGCTTAGCGGGGGGGCCTGACAGGCAGTTCTTC. It translates to CASSLAGGPDRQFF. The full variable domain, completed using reference TRBV7-2 and TRBJ2-1, is GAGVSQSPSNKVTEKGKDVELRCDPISGHTALYWYRQSLGQGLEFLIYFQGNSAPDKSGLPSDRFSAERTGGSVSTLTIQRTQQEDSAVYLCASSLAGGPDRQFFGPGTRLTVL.

The chain employs TRBV6-1 and TRBJ2-4, with D possibly matching TRBD1 (5 bases). Germline V gives CDR1 MNHNS, CDR2 SASEGT. V shed 2 bases and J shed 0 bases, with 8 bases lying between them. This CDR3 is built from 15 residues. The CDR3 bases are TGTGCCAGCAGTGAAACAGGCCTAGCCAAAAACATTCAGTACTTC. Translation gives CASSETGLAKNIQYF.

The chain carries TRBV9 and TRBJ2-3; 10 bases align to TRBD1. Per the germline V gene, CDR1 is SGDLS and CDR2 is YYNGEE. V shed 4 bases and J 4 bases; nucleotides not matched to a gene: 9. The CDR3 sequence is 16 residues long. CDR3 loop: CASSSRQGALADTQYF. The CDR3 DNA reads as TGTGCCAGCAGCTCCCGACAGGGGGCGCTCGCAGATACGCAGTATTTT.